The 11 T cell receptor beta chains below all came from one sample that was sequenced in a study of OX40 agonist ivuxolimab in advanced cancers. Libraries were prepared by immunoSEQ multiplex PCR; TCRdb keeps only in-frame clonotypes and omits some of them. There are fewer than 45,000 clones in the sample; more than 70% occur only once, and roughly 0.53% lies in the top ten. Sequenced here: CD4+ or CD8+ T cells sorted from blood, sampled in a trial of the OX40 agonist ivuxolimab. The source of these receptors is an adult with an advanced solid tumor such as melanoma, head and neck, liver or kidney cancer.

J is TRBJ2-3 and V is TRBV2; D is ambiguous. V was cut by 8 bases and J by 4 bases, with 19 bases left in between. Per germline, CDR1 SNHLY and CDR2 FYNNEI. This CDR3 is 15 amino acids long. In DNA, the CDR3 is TGTGCCAGCCCAGTCCCTTTTCAGACCGCAGATACGCAGTATTTT. Encoded protein: CASPVPFQTADTQYF.

This chain connects TRBV5-1 to TRBJ1-4; D is unclear. The germline V and J ends were trimmed by 0 bases and 0 bases, with 12 bases remaining between them. CDR3 length: 17 amino acids. Per germline, CDR1 SGHRS and CDR2 YFSETQ. DNA of the CDR3: TGCGCCAGCAGCTTGGTGGCGGGAACTTCAACTAATGAAAAACTGTTTTTT. Protein: CASSLVAGTSTNEKLFF. Full variable domain (remainder filled in from reference TRBV5-1 and TRBJ1-4): KAGVTQTPRYLIKTRGQQVTLSCSPISGHRSVSWYQQTPGQGLQFLFEYFSETQRNKGNFPGRFSGRQFSNSRSEMNVSTLELGDSALYLCASSLVAGTSTNEKLFFGSGTQLSVL.

The rearrangement links TRBV5-1 to TRBJ2-3; D tentatively fits TRBD1 or TRBD2 (7 bases each). V dropped 3 bases and J dropped 3 bases, with 14 bases sitting between them. CDR3 length: 15 amino acids. CDR1 SGHRS and CDR2 YFSETQ come from the germline V gene. The CDR3 region has the DNA TGCGCCAGCAGCTCCAGGGGGGGGGATACAGATACGCAGTATTTT. This translates into CASSSRGGDTDTQYF.

The chain employs TRBV7-6 and TRBJ2-1, with 8 bases aligning to TRBD1. The CDR3 contains 15 residues. Trimming took 5 bases from V and 5 from J; bases not matched to a gene: 8. Germline-derived CDR1 and CDR2 are SGHVS and FNYEAQ. CDR3 bases: TGTGCCAGCAGCCGACCCGGGACAGGTAACAATGAGCAGTTCTTC. It is translated as CASSRPGTGNNEQFF.

V usage is TRBV7-8 and J usage is TRBJ1-1; 10 nucleotides line up with TRBD1. CDR1 and CDR2 from the germline V gene are SGHVS and FQNEAQ. The CDR3 totals 19 residues. V lost 3 bases, J lost 0 bases, and 13 bases stayed unmatched. The CDR3 region is CASSLKSGTGATMNTEAFF. As DNA, the CDR3 is TGTGCCAGCAGCTTGAAATCCGGGACAGGGGCTACGATGAACACTGAAGCTTTCTTT.

The genes are TRBV6-6 and TRBJ2-7, with D possibly being TRBD1 (5 bases). Germline CDR1 is MNHNY and CDR2 is SVGAGI (reference sequence). The CDR3 runs to 15 residues. The germline V and J ends were trimmed by 7 bases and 4 bases, with 20 bases remaining between them. This chain's CDR3 is CASKKRGQDHYEQYF. In DNA form, the CDR3 reads TGTGCCAGCAAAAAAAGGGGTCAGGATCATTACGAGCAGTACTTC.

The chain carries TRBV11-3 and TRBJ2-7; 9 nucleotides align to TRBD1. There are 16 residues in the CDR3. Germline trimming cut 2 bases from V and 2 bases from J; bases unmatched to any gene: 7. The V gene's germline CDR1 is SGHNT and CDR2 YENEEA. In DNA form, the CDR3 reads TGTGCCAGCAGCTTATCGACAGGGGGACACGCCTACGAGCAGTACTTC. This encodes CASSLSTGGHAYEQYF. Using reference TRBV11-3 and TRBJ2-7 for the parts outside the CDR3, the full variable domain is EAGVVQSPRYKIIEKKQPVAFWCNPISGHNTLYWYLQNLGQGPELLIRYENEEAVDDSQLPKDRFSAERLKGVDSTLKIQPAELGDSAVYLCASSLSTGGHAYEQYFGPGTRLTVT.

As DNA, the CDR3 is TGTGCCTGGGCCCAGGGGTCTGGAAACACCATATATTTT. This sequence encodes CAWAQGSGNTIYF. The chain links TRBV30 to TRBJ1-3; the D gene is possibly TRBD1 (6 bases). The CDR3 covers 13 residues. V shed 5 bases and J shed 1 base, with 9 bases lying between them. From germline, CDR1 is GTSNPN and CDR2 SVGIG (reference sequence).

The chain uses TRBV18 and TRBJ2-3, with D possibly TRBD2 on 6 matching bases. Trimming removed 2 bases at V and 7 bases at J, with 13 bases between. This CDR3 has 14 residues. The V gene's germline CDR1 is KGHSH and CDR2 LQKENI. The CDR3 nucleotides are TGTGCCAGCTCACCAGACATAGGACTACATACGCAGTATTTT. It codes for CASSPDIGLHTQYF.

The table lists this clone with a count of one. The chain carries TRBV9 and TRBJ2-3, with D unclear. Trimming removed 0 bases from V and 7 bases from J, with 15 bases in between. The CDR3 contains 15 residues. The V gene's germline CDR1 is SGDLS and CDR2 YYNGEE. CDR3 in DNA: TGTGCCAGCAGCGTAGGCGTAACTAAGGACCATACGCAGTATTTT. Translation: CASSVGVTKDHTQYF.

The chain has TRBV5-8 and TRBJ1-2; D unresolved. The CDR3 length is 12 residues. V was shortened by 6 bases and J by 4 bases, with 10 bases between the two germline ends. The germline gives CDR1 SGHTS, CDR2 YDEGEE. CDR3 loop: CASIPAFYGYTF. CDR3 nucleotide sequence: TGTGCCAGCATCCCCGCCTTCTATGGCTACACCTTC.